These 7 T cell receptor beta chains share one sample of origin, sequenced in a study of cytomegalovirus exposure and HLA in healthy donors. Researchers ran the PCR with 60 Vbeta and 13 Jbeta primers. Repertoires were generated with immunoSEQ multiplex PCR, while TCRdb's copy carries only in-frame clones and drops some. The sample records about 120,000 clones, about 9.4% being singletons. Sequenced input: PBMCs. The receptors derive from a middle-aged woman in good health and CMV-seropositive.

The genes are TRBV28 and TRBJ2-5; maybe TRBD1 (6 bases). The CDR3 totals 14 residues. V was trimmed by 5 bases and J by 3 bases, leaving 13 bases between them. Germline CDR1 and CDR2: MDHEN and SYDVKM. CDR3 nucleotides: TGTGCCAGCAGTAAACCGGGACACGAAGAGACCCAGTACTTC. This gives the protein CASSKPGHEETQYF.

This clone was counted only a few times. The rearrangement joins TRBV5-4 to TRBJ1-5, with 8 bases identical to TRBD1. Germline V lookup: CDR1 SGHNT, CDR2 YYREEE (reference sequence). J gave up 7 bases and V 4 bases, and 4 bases lay outside the gene matches. The CDR3 loop spans 13 amino acids. The DNA of the CDR3 is TGTGCCAGCAGCGCGGACAGGGCCCAGCCCCAGCATTTT. It codes for CASSADRAQPQHF.

The genes are TRBV12-1 and TRBJ1-5; the table calls TRBD1, which could not be checked here. TRBV12-1 is noted as a pseudogene. The CDR3 loop spans 15 amino acids. CDR3 residues: CASSPQQGSNQPQHF. For the CDR3, the DNA is TGTGCCAGCAGCCCCCAACAGGGAAGCAATCAGCCCCAGCATTTT.

This clone was detected only a few times. V is TRBV5-1 and J is TRBJ1-6, with D perhaps matching TRBD1 (6 bases). The V gene's germline CDR1 is SGHRS and CDR2 YFSETQ. CDR3 length: 18 amino acids. The V gene lost 0 bases and the J gene lost 0 bases, with 13 bases spanning the gap. CDR3 amino acids: CASSLGAGESSYNSPLHF. In nucleotides, the CDR3 is TGCGCCAGCAGCTTGGGGGCAGGGGAAAGCTCCTATAATTCACCCCTCCACTTT.

V gene TRBV4-1 combines with J gene TRBJ2-5, with TRBD1 identical over 7 bases. The end of the DNA is better explained by TRBJ2-7, so the J call may be wrong. Germline assignment: CDR1 MGHRA and CDR2 YSYEKL. This CDR3 is built from 15 residues. The CDR3 DNA sequence: TGCGCCAGCAGCCACCAACCGGGACAGACCCACGAGCAGTACTTC. It translates to CASSHQPGQTHEQYF.

A few counts support this clone. CDR3: CASTGPYEQYF. For the CDR3, the DNA is TGTGCCAGCACAGGGCCCTACGAGCAGTACTTC. The chain carries TRBV6-5 and TRBJ2-7; tentative D call: TRBD1 (5 bases). This CDR3 is 11 amino acids long. V shed 7 bases and J shed 2 bases, with 6 bases lying between them. CDR1 is MNHEY and CDR2 is SVGAGI in the germline V gene.

The chain joins TRBV5-8 to TRBJ2-1; D uncertain. The germline gives CDR1 SGHTS, CDR2 YDEGEE. This CDR3 region has 13 residues. Trimming cost V 0 bases and J 7 bases, with 8 bases left between them. The CDR3 DNA follows: TGTGCCAGCAGCTTGGCCGTGAGGAATGAGCAGTTCTTC. Residues: CASSLAVRNEQFF.